The rows below give T cell receptor beta chains drawn from one sample of a study of shared clonotypes between healthy human individuals. TCRdb's copy holds only in-frame clones and misses some; the assay was immunoSEQ multiplex PCR. The sample contains 2 million to 2.5 million clones, 95% of which appear only once. Sequenced: naive CD4+ T cells sorted from blood. The receptors come from a man between 18 and 29 years old in good health. Each CDR3 is given with its conserved first and last residue. D genes are given only for firm matches. A row's size may be missing; if present it is once, few, many or a size class.

>TRBD1|once|TRBV7-6|14|TRBJ1-2
CASSLGTANYGYTF
TGTGCCAGCAGCCTGGGGACAGCTAACTATGGCTACACCTTC
>NA|NA|TRBV28|16|TRBJ2-7
CASSFAEGLSSYEQYF
TGTGCCAGCAGTTTCGCAGAAGGCCTCAGCTCCTACGAGCAGTACTTC
>NA|NA|TRBV28|15|TRBJ2-7
CASSSPWGDTYEQYF
TGTGCCAGCAGCTCCCCGTGGGGGGACACCTACGAGCAGTACTTC
>TRBD2|NA|TRBV30|14|TRBJ2-3
CAWSPRGGADTQYF
TGTGCCTGGAGCCCCCGGGGGGGGGCAGATACGCAGTATTTT
>NA|once|TRBV9|16|TRBJ2-7
CASSVGGTASSYEQYF
TGTGCCAGCAGCGTAGGCGGGACAGCGAGCTCCTACGAGCAGTACTTC
>TRBD2|NA|TRBV30|13|TRBJ2-1
CACQTSGYNEQFF
TGTGCCTGTCAGACTAGCGGCTACAATGAGCAGTTCTTC
>NA|NA|TRBV7-8|14|TRBJ1-1
CASSRLDKSTEAFF
TGTGCCAGCAGCCGATTGGACAAATCCACTGAAGCTTTCTTT
>TRBD1|NA|TRBV5-6|15|TRBJ1-1
CASSSRPGQGVSAFF
TGTGCCAGCAGCAGTAGACCGGGACAGGGGGTGAGCGCTTTCTTT
>NA|NA|TRBV27|14|TRBJ1-5
CASSQQGSNQPQHF
TGTGCCAGCAGTCAACAGGGTAGCAATCAGCCCCAGCATTTT
>NA|NA|TRBV5-1|16|TRBJ2-7
CASSLDGGGVSYEQYF
TGCGCCAGCAGCTTGGACGGCGGGGGCGTCTCCTACGAGCAGTACTTC
>NA|NA|TRBV21-1|15|TRBJ1-5
CASSKRFRVRQPQHF
TGTGCCAGCAGCAAAAGGTTCAGGGTAAGGCAGCCCCAGCATTTT
>TRBD1|NA|TRBV5-1|15|TRBJ1-1
CASSLLGQSNTEAFF
TGCGCCAGCAGCTTGTTGGGACAGTCGAACACTGAAGCTTTCTTT
>TRBD2|NA|TRBV28|15|TRBJ2-5
CASSPSGGALETQYF
TGTGCCAGCAGTCCGAGCGGGGGGGCTTTGGAGACCCAGTACTTC
>TRBD1|NA|TRBV19|13|TRBJ2-1
CASSTGQVDEQFF
TGTGCCAGTAGTACAGGACAGGTTGATGAGCAGTTCTTC
>NA|NA|TRBV27|15|TRBJ1-1
CASSLIGPMNTEAFF
TGTGCCAGCAGTTTAATCGGGCCGATGAACACTGAAGCTTTCTTT
>NA|NA|TRBV28|14|TRBJ1-4
CASSEGGLNEKLFF
TGTGCCAGCAGTGAAGGGGGGCTTAATGAAAAACTGTTTTTT
>TRBD1|few|TRBV6-1|14|TRBJ1-3
CASDRDSLGNTIYF
TGTGCCAGCGACCGGGACAGCCTTGGAAACACCATATATTTT
>NA|once|TRBV4-1|17|TRBJ2-3
CASSQNLAAYSTDTQYF
TGCGCCAGCAGCCAGAATTTAGCGGCCTATAGCACAGATACGCAGTATTTT
>NA|NA|TRBV18|14|TRBJ1-2
CASSPFAGNYGYTF
TGTGCCAGCTCACCCTTTGCAGGGAACTATGGCTACACCTTC
>NA|NA|TRBV19|13|TRBJ1-1
CASSESRNTEAFF
TGTGCCAGTAGCGAGAGCAGGAACACTGAAGCTTTCTTT
>NA|NA|TRBV6-6|15|TRBJ1-1
CASSPTGTQNTEAFF
TGTGCCAGCAGTCCGACCGGGACGCAGAACACTGAAGCTTTCTTT
>NA|NA|TRBV5-6|13|TRBJ1-3
CASSLDRVDTIYF
TGTGCCAGCAGCTTGGACAGGGTTGACACCATATATTTT
>TRBD1|NA|TRBV25-1|13|TRBJ1-2
CASSETGRHGYTF
TGTGCCAGCAGTGAGACAGGGAGGCATGGCTACACCTTC
>NA|NA|TRBV5-6|14|TRBJ2-3
CASNLDRREDTQYF
TGTGCCAGCAACCTAGACAGGAGAGAAGATACGCAGTATTTT
>TRBD2|NA|TRBV27|17|TRBJ2-1
CASSLRVAGGVYNEQFF
TGTGCCAGCAGTTTAAGAGTAGCGGGAGGCGTCTACAATGAGCAGTTCTTC
>NA|NA|TRBV7-9|13|TRBJ2-5
CASSPGQRETQYF
TGTGCCAGCAGCCCCGGACAGCGGGAGACCCAGTACTTC
>TRBD1|NA|TRBV19|18|TRBJ1-5
CASSYSGTGKGSNQPQHF
TGTGCCAGTAGTTACTCCGGGACAGGGAAGGGTAGCAATCAGCCCCAGCATTTT
>NA|NA|TRBV18|13|TRBJ2-3
CASSGFETDTQYF
TGTGCCAGCTCAGGGTTTGAGACAGATACGCAGTATTTT
>NA|NA|TRBV5-5|14|TRBJ1-1
CASSLMQSNTEAFF
TGTGCCAGCAGCCTGATGCAGTCGAACACTGAAGCTTTCTTT
>NA|NA|TRBV21-1|16|TRBJ2-1
CASSAPTSSSYNEQFF
TGTGCCAGCAGCGCCCCGACTAGTTCTTCCTACAATGAGCAGTTCTTC
>TRBD1|NA|TRBV6-1|15|TRBJ1-6
CASSEERQGYSPLHF
TGTGCCAGCAGTGAAGAAAGACAGGGCTATTCACCCCTCCACTTT
>NA|NA|TRBV4-1|17|TRBJ2-5
CASSLSEGSWTQETQYF
TGCGCCAGCAGCCTAAGCGAGGGGAGTTGGACGCAAGAGACCCAGTACTTC
>NA|NA|TRBV7-9|17|TRBJ2-1
CASSLSPSLSPPNEQFF
TGTGCCAGCAGCTTAAGCCCCTCTCTATCGCCCCCCAATGAGCAGTTCTTC
>TRBD2|NA|TRBV10-3|14|TRBJ2-7
CATAYIAGADEQYF
TGTGCCACCGCCTACATAGCGGGAGCTGACGAGCAGTACTTC
>NA|NA|TRBV18|14|TRBJ2-5
CASSPLTTQETQYF
TGTGCCAGCTCACCGCTAACGACCCAAGAGACCCAGTACTTC
>TRBD1|NA|TRBV6-1|14|TRBJ1-2
CASSDPTGVGGYTF
TGTGCCAGCAGTGACCCGACAGGGGTTGGTGGCTACACCTTC
>NA|NA|TRBV6-5|13|TRBJ1-1
CASSYGSWSEAFF
TGTGCCAGCAGTTATGGATCCTGGTCTGAAGCTTTCTTT
>NA|NA|TRBV28|13|TRBJ1-1
CASSAQWGTEAFF
TGTGCCAGCAGTGCCCAGTGGGGCACTGAAGCTTTCTTT
>NA|NA|TRBV2|11|TRBJ2-7
CASSESWEQYF
TGTGCCAGCAGTGAGTCGTGGGAGCAGTACTTC
>NA|NA|TRBV7-9|16|TRBJ1-2
CASSLDPSGGAHGYTF
TGTGCCAGCAGCTTAGACCCGTCGGGGGGCGCCCATGGCTACACCTTC
>NA|NA|TRBV25-1|14|TRBJ2-1
CASSESQANNEQFF
TGTGCCAGCAGTGAATCACAGGCAAACAATGAGCAGTTCTTC
>NA|once|TRBV15|14|TRBJ2-1
CATREGVSYNEQFF
TGTGCCACCAGGGAGGGGGTCTCCTACAATGAGCAGTTCTTC
>NA|NA|TRBV2|12|TRBJ2-7
CASSWNSYEQYF
TGTGCCAGCAGTTGGAACAGCTACGAGCAGTACTTC